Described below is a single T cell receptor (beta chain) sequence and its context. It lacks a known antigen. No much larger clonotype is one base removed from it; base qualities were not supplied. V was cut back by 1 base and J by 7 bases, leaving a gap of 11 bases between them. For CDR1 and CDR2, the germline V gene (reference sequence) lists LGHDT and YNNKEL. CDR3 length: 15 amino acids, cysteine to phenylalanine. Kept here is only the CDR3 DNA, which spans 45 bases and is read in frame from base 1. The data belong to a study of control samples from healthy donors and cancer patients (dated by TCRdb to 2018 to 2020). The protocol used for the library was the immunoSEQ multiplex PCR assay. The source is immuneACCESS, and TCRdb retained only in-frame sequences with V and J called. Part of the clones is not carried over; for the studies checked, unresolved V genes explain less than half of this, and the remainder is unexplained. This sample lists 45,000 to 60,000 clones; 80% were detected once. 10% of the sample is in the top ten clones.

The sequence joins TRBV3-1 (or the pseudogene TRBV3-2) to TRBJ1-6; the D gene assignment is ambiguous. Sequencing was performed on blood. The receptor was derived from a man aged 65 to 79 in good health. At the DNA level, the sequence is TGTGCCAGCAGCCAAGTATGGACGGAGAATTCACCCCTCCACTTT. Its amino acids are CASSQVWTENSPLHF.